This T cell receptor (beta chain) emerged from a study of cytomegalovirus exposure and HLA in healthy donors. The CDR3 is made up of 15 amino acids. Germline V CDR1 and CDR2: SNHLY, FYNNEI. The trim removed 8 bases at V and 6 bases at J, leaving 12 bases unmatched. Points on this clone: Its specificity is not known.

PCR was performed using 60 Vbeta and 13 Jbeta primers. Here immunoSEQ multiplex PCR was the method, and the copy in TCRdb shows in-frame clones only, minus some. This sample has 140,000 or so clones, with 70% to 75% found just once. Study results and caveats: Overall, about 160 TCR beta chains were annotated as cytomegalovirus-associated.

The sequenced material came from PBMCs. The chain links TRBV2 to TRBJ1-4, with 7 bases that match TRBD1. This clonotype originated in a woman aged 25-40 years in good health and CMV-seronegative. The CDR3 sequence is CASFRRGTVDEKLFF. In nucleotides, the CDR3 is TGTGCCAGCTTTCGTCGAGGGACAGTAGATGAAAAACTGTTTTTT.